Following are 18 T cell receptor beta chains from one sample sequenced in a study of esophageal squamous cell carcinoma tumors. Amplification combined a P20EA primer and a TCR alpha or TCR beta constant-region primer, then a nested second PCR used CA2 or CB2. Reverse transcription used a polyT18-containing BSL-18E primer, and TCR genes were amplified by unbiased adaptor ligation RT-PCR. A single record per CDR3 protein comes from TCRdb applying MiXCR to the 5' RACE reads. The table has roughly 5,300 distinct CDR3 sequences, roughly 23% seen once; the top ten hold less than 35%. Sequenced input: tumor tissue. Every receptor here comes from a man aged 50 or older with esophageal squamous cell carcinoma.

The V and J genes are TRBV20-1 and TRBJ1-1, with D hard to call. The CDR3 has 13 amino acids. Germline V gene data show CDR1 as DFQATT and CDR2 as SNEGSKA (reference sequence). Trimming took off 0 bases at V and 0 bases at J, with 5 bases between the two ends. The CDR3 DNA follows: TGCAGTGCTAGAGATCACATGAACACTGAAGCTTTCTTT. This gives the protein CSARDHMNTEAFF.

This clonotype is judged medium-sized. The genes are TRBV4-2 and TRBJ2-5; TRBD2 matches at 8 bases. J gave up 4 bases and V 0 bases, and 4 bases lay outside the gene matches. The germline V gene encodes CDR1 LGHNA and CDR2 YNFKEQ. There are 15 residues in the CDR3. The CDR3 loop is CASSQDQAGAETQYF. The CDR3 bases are TGTGCCAGCAGCCAAGATCAAGCGGGAGCAGAGACCCAGTACTTC.

This clonotype was picked up a small number of times. The rearrangement joins TRBV2 to TRBJ2-1, with 8 bases matching TRBD1. Germline V gives CDR1 SNHLY, CDR2 FYNNEI. This CDR3 region has 16 residues. Trimming cost V 3 bases and J 11 bases; bases outside gene matches: 15. The CDR3 DNA reads TGTGCCAGCAGTGATGGACGGACAGGGTTTTACGGGAAGCAGTTCTTC. It codes for CASSDGRTGFYGKQFF.

This clonotype showed up just once. One base away lies a much larger clone, so this may be a sequencing read error. The V and J genes are TRBV7-9 and TRBJ1-2; D uncertain. This CDR3 spans 13 amino acids. Germline values: CDR1 SEHNR, CDR2 FQNEAQ (reference sequence). The DNA for the CDR3 is TGTGCCATCAGCTTAGACATAGTGTGTGGCTACACCTTC. Translating it yields CAISLDIVCGYTF.

By share, this clonotype ranks as medium-sized (0.01 to 0.1%). J is TRBJ1-4 and V is TRBV20-1; possible D gene TRBD1, 5 bases. Germline CDR1 is DFQATT and CDR2 is SNEGSKA (reference sequence). V lost 0 bases to trimming and J lost 0 bases, with 8 bases between them. The CDR3 sequence is 15 residues long. The CDR3 spells CSARDWTTTNEKLFF. CDR3 nucleotide sequence: TGCAGTGCTAGAGATTGGACAACAACTAATGAAAAACTGTTTTTT.

There are a few counts of this clonotype. This chain connects TRBV2 to TRBJ2-1; D ambiguous. With 4 bases removed from V and 0 bases from J, the gap between germline ends came to 7 bases. CDR1 is SNHLY, CDR2 FYNNEI, per germline. This CDR3 comprises 14 residues. Here the CDR3 reads CASSGGSSYNEQFF. The DNA of the CDR3 is TGTGCCAGCAGTGGAGGCAGCTCCTACAATGAGCAGTTCTTC.

This clonotype was seen a few times. The V and J genes are TRBV19 and TRBJ2-3; D uncertain. Germline V gene data show CDR1 as LNHDA and CDR2 as SQIVND (reference sequence). This CDR3 is 13 amino acids long. Trimming took 3 bases from V and 1 from J, leaving 5 bases between them. The CDR3: CASSIEGTDTQYF. The CDR3 region has the DNA TGTGCCAGTAGTATCGAGGGCACAGATACGCAGTATTTT.

About this clonotype: Germline is not matched at one junction end, which may reflect a read error. As DNA, the CDR3 is TGTGCCAGCAGCTCATCCGCCCGGGACAGGGTAAAAAGAAGTAGCGAAAACCTGTTTTTT. Residues: CASSSSARDRVKRSSENLFF. The gene calls are TRBV27 and TRBJ1-4, with TRBD1 matching 9 bases. The length of the CDR3 is 20 residues. Per the germline V gene, CDR1 is MNHEY and CDR2 is SMNVEV (reference sequence). The whole variable domain, filled in from reference TRBV27 and TRBJ1-4, reads EAQVTQNPRYLITVTGKKLTVTCSQNMNHEYMSWYRQDPGLGLRQIYYSMNVEVTDKGDVPEGYKVSRKEKRNFPLILESPSPNQTSLYFCASSSSARDRVKRSSENLFFGSGTQLSVL.

Judged by abundance, this clonotype is medium-sized. V gene TRBV5-1 combines with J gene TRBJ1-1; 7 bases match TRBD1. CDR3 length: 16 amino acids. Germline assignment: CDR1 SGHRS and CDR2 YFSETQ. Trimming cost V 4 bases and J 0 bases; bases outside gene matches: 9. The CDR3 bases are TGCGCCAGCAGCCCGGGACAGACAATCCTGAACACTGAAGCTTTCTTT. Translated: CASSPGQTILNTEAFF.

V gene TRBV12-3 or TRBV12-4 combines with J gene TRBJ2-5; D ambiguous. Trimming stripped 5 bases from V and 5 bases from J, with 6 bases between. There are 11 residues in the CDR3. CDR3 sequence: CASSSWETQYF. The CDR3 region has the DNA TGTGCCAGCAGTAGCTGGGAGACCCAGTACTTC.

There are many counts of this clonotype. The chain carries TRBV6-5 and TRBJ2-3; D possibly corresponds to TRBD2 (5 bases). CDR1 MNHEY and CDR2 SVGAGI come from the germline V gene. This CDR3 contains 15 residues. V was pared by 2 bases and J by 5 bases, with 14 bases between. The CDR3 coding sequence is TGTGCCAGCAGTTACGATTCCGGACGGGGAGATACGCAGTATTTT. Its protein product is CASSYDSGRGDTQYF.

This clonotype was seen a few times. The chain is built from TRBV9 and TRBJ1-4, with D perhaps TRBD1 (5 bases). Trimming pared 3 bases from V and 3 bases from J, leaving 18 bases between. The CDR3 is 17 residues long. Looked up from germline, CDR1 is SGDLS and CDR2 is YYNGEE. The DNA for the CDR3 is TGTGCCAGCAGCGCCGAATTGCTAGGGGAATCTAATGAAAAACTGTTTTTT. Its translation: CASSAELLGESNEKLFF.

As DNA, the CDR3 is TGTGCCAGCAGTGACCGGGACAGGGGCTATTCACCCCTCCACTTT. Translating it yields CASSDRDRGYSPLHF. V and J are TRBV2 and TRBJ1-6; 10 bases align to TRBD1. V shed 3 bases and J 8 bases; nucleotides not matched to a gene: 4. CDR3 size: 15 residues. The germline V gene encodes CDR1 SNHLY and CDR2 FYNNEI.

For this clonotype: Being one base from a much bigger clone, this may be a read error. This chain joins TRBV30 and TRBJ2-4, with D perhaps assigned TRBD1 or TRBD2 (5 bases each). Germline CDR1 GTSNPN, CDR2 SVGIG (reference sequence). The CDR3 is 16 residues long. For the CDR3, the DNA is TGTGCCTGGACTGCCGGGGCAGCCGGGGCCAAAAACATGCAGTACTTC. It encodes CAWTAGAAGAKNMQYF.

This clonotype is hyperexpanded. This rearrangement joins TRBV5-5 to TRBJ1-5; D unclear. Germline CDR1 SGHKS, CDR2 YYEKEE (reference sequence). CDR3 length: 16 amino acids. Trimming removed 0 bases at V and 1 base at J, with 11 bases between. The CDR3 DNA reads TGTGCCAGCAGCTTGGAGGCGTCGATCAGCAATCAGCCCCAGCATTTT. Protein: CASSLEASISNQPQHF.

The chain has TRBV20-1 and TRBJ1-2; D is possibly TRBD1 (5 bases). V was cut by 5 bases and J by 3 bases, with 22 bases left in between. The CDR3 loop spans 16 amino acids. Germline lookup yields CDR1 DFQATT and CDR2 SNEGSKA (reference sequence). DNA for the CDR3: TGCAGTGCTCGATCTCCCGGCAGGGCCGCGTACTATGGCTACACCTTC. Translated: CSARSPGRAAYYGYTF.

This clonotype was counted ten times or more. V gene TRBV5-8 combines with J gene TRBJ2-1; D is ambiguous. V dropped 4 bases and J dropped 0 bases, with 11 bases sitting between them. The CDR3 sequence is 15 residues long. Germline V CDR1 and CDR2: SGHTS, YDEGEE. CDR3 in DNA: TGTGCCAGCAGCCCGGAATTCAGCTCCTACAATGAGCAGTTCTTC. Its translation: CASSPEFSSYNEQFF. The whole variable domain, remainder taken from reference TRBV5-8 and TRBJ2-1, is EAGVTQSPTHLIKTRGQQATLRCSPISGHTSVYWYQQALGLGLQFLLWYDEGEERNRGNFPPRFSGRQFPNYSSELNVNALELEDSALYLCASSPEFSSYNEQFFGPGTRLTVL.

This clonotype qualifies as medium-sized. This chain links TRBV12-3 or TRBV12-4 with TRBJ2-7; 10 bases are shared with TRBD2. This CDR3 contains 15 residues. V lost 3 bases and J lost 7; bases outside the gene matches: 9. CDR3: CASSLGSGRAKEQYF. DNA of the CDR3: TGTGCCAGCAGTTTGGGGAGCGGGAGGGCTAAGGAGCAGTACTTC.